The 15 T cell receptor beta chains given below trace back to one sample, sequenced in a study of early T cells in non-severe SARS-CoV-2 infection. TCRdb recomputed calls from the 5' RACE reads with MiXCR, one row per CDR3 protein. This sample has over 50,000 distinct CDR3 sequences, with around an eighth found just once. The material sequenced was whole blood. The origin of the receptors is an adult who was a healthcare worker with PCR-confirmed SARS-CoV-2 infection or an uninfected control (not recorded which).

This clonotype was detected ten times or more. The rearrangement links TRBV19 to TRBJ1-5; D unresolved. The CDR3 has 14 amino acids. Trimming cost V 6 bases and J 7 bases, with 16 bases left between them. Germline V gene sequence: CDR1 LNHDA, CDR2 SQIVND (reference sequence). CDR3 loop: CASSLSRGVQPQHF. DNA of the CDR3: TGTGCCAGTAGCCTTAGCCGCGGGGTCCAGCCCCAGCATTTT.

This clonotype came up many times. CDR3: CASSFTGMRETQYF. CDR3 DNA sequence: TGTGCCAGCAGTTTCACGGGAATGAGAGAGACCCAGTACTTC. The chain joins TRBV12-3 or TRBV12-4 to TRBJ2-5, with D tentatively TRBD2 (5 bases). With 3 bases removed from V and 4 bases from J, the gap between germline ends came to 12 bases. The CDR3 has 14 amino acids.

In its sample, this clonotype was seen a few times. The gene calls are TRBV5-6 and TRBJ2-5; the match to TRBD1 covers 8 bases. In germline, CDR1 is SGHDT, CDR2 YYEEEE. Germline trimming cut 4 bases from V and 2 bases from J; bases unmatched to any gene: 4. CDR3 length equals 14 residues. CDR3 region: CASSRDRFQETQYF. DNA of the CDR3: TGTGCCAGCAGCCGGGACAGGTTTCAAGAGACCCAGTACTTC.

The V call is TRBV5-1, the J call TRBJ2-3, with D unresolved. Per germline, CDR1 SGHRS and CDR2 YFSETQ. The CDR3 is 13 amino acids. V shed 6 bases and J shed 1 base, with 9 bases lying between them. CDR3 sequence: CASNIVGTDTQYF. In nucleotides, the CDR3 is TGCGCCAGCAACATAGTCGGCACAGATACGCAGTATTTT.

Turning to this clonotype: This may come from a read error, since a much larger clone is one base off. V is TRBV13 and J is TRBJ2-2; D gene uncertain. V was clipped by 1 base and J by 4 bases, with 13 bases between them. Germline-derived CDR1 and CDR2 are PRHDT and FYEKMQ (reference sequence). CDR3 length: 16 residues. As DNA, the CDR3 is TGTGCCAGCAGCTTAGCCCCCTTCCAGGTCACCGGGGAGCTGTTTTTT. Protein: CASSLAPFQVTGELFF.

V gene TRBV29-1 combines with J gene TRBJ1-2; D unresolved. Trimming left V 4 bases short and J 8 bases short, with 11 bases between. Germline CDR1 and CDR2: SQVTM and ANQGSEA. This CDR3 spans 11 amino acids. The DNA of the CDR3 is TGCAGCGTTGTGGGTTTAGAGGGCTACACCTTC. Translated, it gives CSVVGLEGYTF.

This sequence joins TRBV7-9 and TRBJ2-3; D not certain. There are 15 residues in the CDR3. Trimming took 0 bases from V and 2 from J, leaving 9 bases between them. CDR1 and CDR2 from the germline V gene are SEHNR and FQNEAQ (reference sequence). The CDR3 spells CASSLALPSTDTQYF. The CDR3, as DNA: TGTGCCAGCAGCTTAGCGCTGCCCTCCACAGATACGCAGTATTTT.

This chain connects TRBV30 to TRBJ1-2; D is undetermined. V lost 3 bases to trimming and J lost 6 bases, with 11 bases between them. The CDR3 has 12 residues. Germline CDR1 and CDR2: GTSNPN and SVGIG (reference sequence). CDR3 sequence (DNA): TGTGCCTGGAGGGACGTCCCACATGGCTACACCTTC. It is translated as CAWRDVPHGYTF.

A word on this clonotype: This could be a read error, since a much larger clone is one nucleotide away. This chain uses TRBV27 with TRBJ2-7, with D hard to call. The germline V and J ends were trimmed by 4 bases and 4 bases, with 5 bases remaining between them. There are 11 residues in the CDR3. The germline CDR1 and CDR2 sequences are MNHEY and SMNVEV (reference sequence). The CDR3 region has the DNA TGTGCCAGCAGTTCCGGATACGAGCAGTACTTC. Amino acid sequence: CASSSGYEQYF.

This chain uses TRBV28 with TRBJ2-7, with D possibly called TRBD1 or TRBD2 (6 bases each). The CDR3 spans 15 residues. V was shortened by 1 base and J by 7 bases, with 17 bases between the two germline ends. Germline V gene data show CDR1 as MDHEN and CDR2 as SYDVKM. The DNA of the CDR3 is TGTGCCAGCAGTTTATCCCGGGGGCGCTTGTTAGAGCAGTACTTC. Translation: CASSLSRGRLLEQYF.

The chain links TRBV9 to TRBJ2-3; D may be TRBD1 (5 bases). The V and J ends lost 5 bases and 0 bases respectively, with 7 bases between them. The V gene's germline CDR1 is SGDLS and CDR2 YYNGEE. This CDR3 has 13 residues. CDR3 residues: CASRTESTDTQYF. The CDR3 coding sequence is TGTGCCAGCAGGACAGAAAGCACAGATACGCAGTATTTT. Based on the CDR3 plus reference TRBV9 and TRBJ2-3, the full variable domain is DSGVTQTPKHLITATGQRVTLRCSPRSGDLSVYWYQQSLDQGLQFLIQYYNGEERAKGNILERFSAQQFPDLHSELNLSSLELGDSALYFCASRTESTDTQYFGPGTRLTVL.

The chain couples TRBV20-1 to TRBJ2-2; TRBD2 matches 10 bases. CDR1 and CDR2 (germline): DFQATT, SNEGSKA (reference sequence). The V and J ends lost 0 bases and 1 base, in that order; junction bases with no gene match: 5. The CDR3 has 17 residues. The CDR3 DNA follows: TGCAGTGCTAGAGATTATTCTAGCGGGGGGAACACCGGGGAGCTGTTTTTT. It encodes CSARDYSSGGNTGELFF.

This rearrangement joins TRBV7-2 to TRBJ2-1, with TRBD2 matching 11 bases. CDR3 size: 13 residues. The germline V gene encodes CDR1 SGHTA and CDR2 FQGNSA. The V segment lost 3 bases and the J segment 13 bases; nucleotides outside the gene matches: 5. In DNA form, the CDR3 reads TGTGCCAGCAGCTTTAGCGGGGGGGCCGGACAGTTCTTC. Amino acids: CASSFSGGAGQFF.

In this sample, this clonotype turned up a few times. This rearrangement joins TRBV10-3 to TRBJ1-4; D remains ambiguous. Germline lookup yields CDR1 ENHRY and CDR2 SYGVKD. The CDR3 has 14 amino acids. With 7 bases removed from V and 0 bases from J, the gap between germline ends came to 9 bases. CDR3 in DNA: TGTGCCATCAAGGAGGGAGCAACTAATGAAAAACTGTTTTTT. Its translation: CAIKEGATNEKLFF.

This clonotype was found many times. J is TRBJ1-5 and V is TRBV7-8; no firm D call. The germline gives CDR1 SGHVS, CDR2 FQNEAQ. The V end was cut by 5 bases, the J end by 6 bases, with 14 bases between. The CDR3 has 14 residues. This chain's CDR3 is CASSPRDWSQPQHF. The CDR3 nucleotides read TGTGCCAGCAGCCCTAGGGATTGGAGTCAGCCCCAGCATTTT. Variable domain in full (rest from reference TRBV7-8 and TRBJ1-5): GAGVSQSPRYKVAKRGQDVALRCDPISGHVSLFWYQQALGQGPEFLTYFQNEAQLDKSGLPSDRFFAERPEGSVSTLKIQRTQQEDSAVYLCASSPRDWSQPQHFGDGTRLSIL.